The present T cell receptor (beta chain) was sequenced within a study of shared clonotypes between healthy human individuals. The wider study: For every donor, three CD4 naive, three CD4 memory, two CD8 naive and one CD8 memory plates were used. Study outcomes and limitations: Some clonotypes were shared by all four sorted-subset donors, while others were not shared. The non-shared ones had lower generation probabilities than the shared ones.

The CD4+ fraction was divided into a CD45RA+ naive subset and a CD45RA-negative memory subset. Trimming took off 5 bases at V and 3 bases at J, with 4 bases between the two ends. Looked up from germline, CDR1 is SGHTA and CDR2 is FQGNSA. This CDR3 region has 12 residues. Assay used: immunoSEQ multiplex PCR; TCRdb lists only in-frame clones, some missing. The table records 1.6 million or so clones, approximately 98.5% of them present only once. Turning to this clone: What it binds is not known.

Source material: naive CD4+ T cells sorted from blood. Subset in this sample: CD45RA+ positively selected. The chain recombines TRBV7-2 with TRBJ1-4; D is uncertain. The clonotype was recovered from a man between 25 and 39 years old in good health. The CDR3 nucleotides read TGTGCCAGCAGCCGGGCTAATGAAAAACTGTTTTTT. Translating gives CASSRANEKLFF.